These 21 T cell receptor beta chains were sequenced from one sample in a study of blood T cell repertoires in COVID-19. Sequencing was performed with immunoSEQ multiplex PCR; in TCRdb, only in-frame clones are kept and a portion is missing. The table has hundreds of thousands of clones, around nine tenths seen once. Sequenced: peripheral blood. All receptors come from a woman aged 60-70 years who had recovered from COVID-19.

The CDR3: CASSAGGLLYGYTF. The DNA for the CDR3 is TGTGCCAGCAGCGCGGGCGGACTGCTATATGGCTACACCTTC. This chain uses TRBV9 with TRBJ1-2, with D unresolved. This CDR3 has 14 amino acids. Trimming cost V 3 bases and J 5 bases, with 14 bases left between them. Germline loops: CDR1 SGDLS, CDR2 YYNGEE.

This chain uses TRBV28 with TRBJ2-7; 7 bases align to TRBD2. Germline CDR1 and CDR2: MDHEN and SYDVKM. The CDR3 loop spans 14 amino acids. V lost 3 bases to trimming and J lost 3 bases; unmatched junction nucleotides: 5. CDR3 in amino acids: CASSFRGGNYEQYF. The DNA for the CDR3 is TGTGCCAGCAGTTTTCGCGGGGGAAACTACGAGCAGTACTTC. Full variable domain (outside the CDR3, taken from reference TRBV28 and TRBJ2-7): DVKVTQSSRYLVKRTGEKVFLECVQDMDHENMFWYRQDPGLGLRLIYFSYDVKMKEKGDIPEGYSVSREKKERFSLILESASTNQTSMYLCASSFRGGNYEQYFGPGTRLTVT.

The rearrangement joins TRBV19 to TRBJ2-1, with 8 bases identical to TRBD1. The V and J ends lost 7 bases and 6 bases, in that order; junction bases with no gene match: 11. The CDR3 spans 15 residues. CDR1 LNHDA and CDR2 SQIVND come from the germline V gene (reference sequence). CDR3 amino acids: CASTFGQGAFNEQFF. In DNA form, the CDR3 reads TGTGCCAGTACCTTCGGGCAGGGGGCCTTCAATGAGCAGTTCTTC.

Here the CDR3 reads CASSSRTGAGNTIYF. CDR3 in DNA: TGTGCCAGCAGCTCCCGCACAGGGGCTGGAAACACCATATATTTT. The chain joins TRBV5-4 to TRBJ1-3; 7 bases map to TRBD1. After removal of 3 bases from V and 2 bases from J, the junction contained 5 bases not matched to a gene. Germline CDR1 SGHNT, CDR2 YYREEE (reference sequence). The CDR3 has 15 residues.

This CDR3 reads CASSQGHSSGNTIYF. CDR3 sequence (DNA): TGTGCCAGCAGCCAGGGACACAGCTCTGGAAACACCATATATTTT. The chain has TRBV3-1 (or the pseudogene TRBV3-2) and TRBJ1-3; weak D call: TRBD1 (6 bases). Germline CDR1 is LGHDT and CDR2 is YNNKEL (reference sequence). The length of the CDR3 is 15 residues. V gave up 3 bases and J gave up 0 bases, with 9 bases separating them.

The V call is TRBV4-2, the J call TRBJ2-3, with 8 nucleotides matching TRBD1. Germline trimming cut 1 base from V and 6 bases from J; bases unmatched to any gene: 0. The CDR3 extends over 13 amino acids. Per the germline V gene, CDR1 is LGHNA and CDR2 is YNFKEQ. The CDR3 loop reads CASSQGTGDTQYF. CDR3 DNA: TGTGCCAGCAGCCAAGGGACAGGGGATACGCAGTATTTT.

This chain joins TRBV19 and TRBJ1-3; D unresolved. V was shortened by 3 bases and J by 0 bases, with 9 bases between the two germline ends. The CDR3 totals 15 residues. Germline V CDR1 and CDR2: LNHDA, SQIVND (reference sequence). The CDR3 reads CASSMSGNSGNTIYF. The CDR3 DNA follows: TGTGCCAGTAGTATGTCAGGAAACTCTGGAAACACCATATATTTT.

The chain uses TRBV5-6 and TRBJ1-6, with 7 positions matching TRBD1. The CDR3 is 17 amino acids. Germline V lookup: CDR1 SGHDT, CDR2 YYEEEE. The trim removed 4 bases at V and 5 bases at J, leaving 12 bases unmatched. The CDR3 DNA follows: TGTGCCAGCAGCCGCCTCCGGGACAGATTAAATAATTCACCCCTCCACTTT. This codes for CASSRLRDRLNNSPLHF.

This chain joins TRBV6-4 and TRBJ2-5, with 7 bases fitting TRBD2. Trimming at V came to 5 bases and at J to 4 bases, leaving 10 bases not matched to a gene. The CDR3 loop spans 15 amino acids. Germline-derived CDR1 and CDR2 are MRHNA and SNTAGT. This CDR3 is CASSPGGTGGETQYF. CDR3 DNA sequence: TGTGCCAGCAGTCCCGGGGGGACTGGAGGAGAGACCCAGTACTTC.

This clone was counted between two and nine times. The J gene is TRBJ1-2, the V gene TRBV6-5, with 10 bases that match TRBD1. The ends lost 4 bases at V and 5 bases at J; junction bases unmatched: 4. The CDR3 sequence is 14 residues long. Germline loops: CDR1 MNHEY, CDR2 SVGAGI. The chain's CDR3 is CASSSRTGGYGYTF. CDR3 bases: TGTGCCAGCAGTTCCAGGACAGGGGGTTATGGCTACACCTTC.

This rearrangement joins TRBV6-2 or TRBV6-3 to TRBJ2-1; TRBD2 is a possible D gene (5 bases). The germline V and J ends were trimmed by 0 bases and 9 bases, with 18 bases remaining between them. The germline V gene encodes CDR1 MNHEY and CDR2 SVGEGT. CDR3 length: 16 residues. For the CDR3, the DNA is TGTGCCAGCAGTTACTCGAGATTAGGAGGATTTCGTGAGCAGTTCTTC. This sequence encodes CASSYSRLGGFREQFF.

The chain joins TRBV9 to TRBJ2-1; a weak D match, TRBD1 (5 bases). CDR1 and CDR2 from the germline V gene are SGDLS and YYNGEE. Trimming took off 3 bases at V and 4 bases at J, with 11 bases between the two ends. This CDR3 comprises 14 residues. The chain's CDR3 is CASSADREYNEQFF. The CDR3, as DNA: TGTGCCAGCAGCGCCGACAGAGAATACAATGAGCAGTTCTTC.

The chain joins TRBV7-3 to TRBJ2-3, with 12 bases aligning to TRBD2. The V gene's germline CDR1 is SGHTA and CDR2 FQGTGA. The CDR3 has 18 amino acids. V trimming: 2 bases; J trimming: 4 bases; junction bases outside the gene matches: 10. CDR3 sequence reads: CASSLVLAGGYMPDTQYF. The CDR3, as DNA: TGTGCCAGCAGCTTAGTCCTAGCGGGGGGGTATATGCCAGATACGCAGTATTTT.

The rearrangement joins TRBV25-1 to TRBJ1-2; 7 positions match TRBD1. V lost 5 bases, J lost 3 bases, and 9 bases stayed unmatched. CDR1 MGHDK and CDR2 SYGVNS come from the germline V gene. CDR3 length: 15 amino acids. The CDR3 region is CASSSTTGADYGYTF. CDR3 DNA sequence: TGTGCCAGCAGTTCAACTACAGGGGCCGACTATGGCTACACCTTC.

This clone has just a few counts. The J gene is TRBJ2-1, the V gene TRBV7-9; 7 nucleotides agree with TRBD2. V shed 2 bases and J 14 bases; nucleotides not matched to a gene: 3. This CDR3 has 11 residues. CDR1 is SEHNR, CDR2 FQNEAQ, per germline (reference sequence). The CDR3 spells CASSLWGGEFF. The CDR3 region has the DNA TGTGCCAGCAGCTTATGGGGGGGAGAGTTCTTC.

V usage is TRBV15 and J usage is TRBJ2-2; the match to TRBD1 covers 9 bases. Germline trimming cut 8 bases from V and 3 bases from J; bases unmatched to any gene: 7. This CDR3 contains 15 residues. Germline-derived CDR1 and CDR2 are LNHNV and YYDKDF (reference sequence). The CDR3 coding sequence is TGTGCCACCGACACGGGACAGGGCTACACCGGGGAGCTGTTTTTT. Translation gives CATDTGQGYTGELFF.

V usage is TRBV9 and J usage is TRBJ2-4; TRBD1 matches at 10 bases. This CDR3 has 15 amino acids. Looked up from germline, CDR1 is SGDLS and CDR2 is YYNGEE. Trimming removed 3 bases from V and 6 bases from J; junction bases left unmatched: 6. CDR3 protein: CASSARQGAGNIQYF. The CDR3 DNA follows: TGTGCCAGCAGCGCCAGACAGGGGGCGGGAAACATTCAGTACTTC. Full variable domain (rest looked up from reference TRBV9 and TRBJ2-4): DSGVTQTPKHLITATGQRVTLRCSPRSGDLSVYWYQQSLDQGLQFLIQYYNGEERAKGNILERFSAQQFPDLHSELNLSSLELGDSALYFCASSARQGAGNIQYFGAGTRLSVL.

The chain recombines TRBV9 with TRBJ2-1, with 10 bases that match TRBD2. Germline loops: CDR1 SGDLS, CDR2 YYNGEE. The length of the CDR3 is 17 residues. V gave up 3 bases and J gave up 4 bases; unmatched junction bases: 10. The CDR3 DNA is TGTGCCAGCAGCGCCTTCTCCCTAGCGGGGGCATACAATGAGCAGTTCTTC. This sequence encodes CASSAFSLAGAYNEQFF.

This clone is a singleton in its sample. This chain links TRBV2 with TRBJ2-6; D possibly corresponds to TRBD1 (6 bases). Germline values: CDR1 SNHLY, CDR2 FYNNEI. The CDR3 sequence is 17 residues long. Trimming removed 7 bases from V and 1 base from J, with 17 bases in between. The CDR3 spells CASKGHRAMSGANVLTF. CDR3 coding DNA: TGTGCCAGCAAAGGTCACAGGGCCATGTCTGGGGCCAACGTCCTGACTTTC.

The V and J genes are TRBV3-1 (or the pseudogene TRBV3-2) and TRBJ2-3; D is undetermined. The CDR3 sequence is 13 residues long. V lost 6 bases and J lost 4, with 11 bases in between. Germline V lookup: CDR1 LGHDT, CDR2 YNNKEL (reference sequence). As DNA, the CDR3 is TGTGCCAGCAGACCGGCCGGGTCAGATACGCAGTATTTT. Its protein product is CASRPAGSDTQYF.

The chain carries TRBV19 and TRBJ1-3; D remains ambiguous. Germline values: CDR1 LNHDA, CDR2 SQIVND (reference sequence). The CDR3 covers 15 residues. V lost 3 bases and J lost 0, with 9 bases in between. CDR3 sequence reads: CASSIQAYSGNTIYF. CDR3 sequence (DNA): TGTGCCAGTAGTATTCAGGCCTACTCTGGAAACACCATATATTTT.